This paragraph reports one TCR beta chain. Germline V gives CDR1 GTSNPN, CDR2 SVGIG (reference sequence). CDR3 length equals 13 residues. The sample belongs to a study of cytomegalovirus exposure and HLA in healthy donors. The PCR used 60 Vbeta and 13 Jbeta primers. The repertoire was sequenced with immunoSEQ multiplex PCR; TCRdb's copy has only in-frame clones and lacks some. The sample contains approximately 33,000 clones, 53% of which appear only once. The chain couples TRBV30 to TRBJ2-7, with a weak D call TRBD1 (5 bases). The TCR was taken from a woman between 40 and 55 years old in good health and CMV-seropositive. The sample was PBMCs. DNA for the CDR3: TGTGGCTGTCGGTCAGGGAATAAGAACGAGCAGTACTTC. Its translation is CGCRSGNKNEQYF.